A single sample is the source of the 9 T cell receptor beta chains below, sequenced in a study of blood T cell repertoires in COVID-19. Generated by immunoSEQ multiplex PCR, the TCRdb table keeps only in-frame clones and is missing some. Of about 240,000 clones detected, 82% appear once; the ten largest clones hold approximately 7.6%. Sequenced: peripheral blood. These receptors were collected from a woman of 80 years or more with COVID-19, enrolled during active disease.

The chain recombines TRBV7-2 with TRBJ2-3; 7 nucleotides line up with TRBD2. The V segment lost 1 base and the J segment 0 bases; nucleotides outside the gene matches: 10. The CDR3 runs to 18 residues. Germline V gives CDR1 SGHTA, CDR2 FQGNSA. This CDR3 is CASSLVLGGSLSTDTQYF. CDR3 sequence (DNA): TGTGCCAGCAGCTTAGTCCTAGGCGGGAGCCTTAGCACAGATACGCAGTATTTT.

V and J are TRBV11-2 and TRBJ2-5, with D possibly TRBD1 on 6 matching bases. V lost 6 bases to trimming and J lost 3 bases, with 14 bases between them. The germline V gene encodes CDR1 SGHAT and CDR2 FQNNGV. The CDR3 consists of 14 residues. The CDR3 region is CASRQGLGKETQYF. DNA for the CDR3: TGTGCCAGCAGACAGGGTTTAGGAAAAGAGACCCAGTACTTC.

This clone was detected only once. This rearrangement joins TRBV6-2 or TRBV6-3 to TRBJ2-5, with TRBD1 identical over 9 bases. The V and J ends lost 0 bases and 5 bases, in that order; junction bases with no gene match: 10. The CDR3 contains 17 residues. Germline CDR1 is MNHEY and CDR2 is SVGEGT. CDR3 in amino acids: CASSYSIGQGKWETQYF. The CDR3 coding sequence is TGTGCCAGCAGTTACTCTATCGGACAGGGGAAATGGGAGACCCAGTACTTC.

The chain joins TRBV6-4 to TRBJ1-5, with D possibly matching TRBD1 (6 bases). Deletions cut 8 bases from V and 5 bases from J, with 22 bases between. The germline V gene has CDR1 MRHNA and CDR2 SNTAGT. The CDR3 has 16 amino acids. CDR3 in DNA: TGTGCCAGCTACAAGCTGTACAGGGAAAAGTATCAGCCCCAGCATTTT. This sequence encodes CASYKLYREKYQPQHF.

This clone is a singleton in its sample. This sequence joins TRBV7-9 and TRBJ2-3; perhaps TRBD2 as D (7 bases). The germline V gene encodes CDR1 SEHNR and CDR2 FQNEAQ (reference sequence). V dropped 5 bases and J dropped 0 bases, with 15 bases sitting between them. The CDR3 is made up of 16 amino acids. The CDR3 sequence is CASSPWGGPSTDTQYF. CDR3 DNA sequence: TGTGCCAGCAGCCCCTGGGGGGGGCCTAGCACAGATACGCAGTATTTT.

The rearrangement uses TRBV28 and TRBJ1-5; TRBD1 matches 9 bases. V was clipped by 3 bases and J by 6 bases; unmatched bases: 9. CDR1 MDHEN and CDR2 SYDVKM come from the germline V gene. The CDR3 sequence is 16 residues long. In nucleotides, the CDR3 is TGTGCCAGCAGTTTCCCCTCGGGACAGGGATTTCAGCCCCAGCATTTT. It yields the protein CASSFPSGQGFQPQHF.

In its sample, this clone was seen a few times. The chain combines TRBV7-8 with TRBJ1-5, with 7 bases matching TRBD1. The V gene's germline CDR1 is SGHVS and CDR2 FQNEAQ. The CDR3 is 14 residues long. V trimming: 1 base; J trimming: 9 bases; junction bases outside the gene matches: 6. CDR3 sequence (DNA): TGTGCCAGCAGCTTAGGAACAGGGGATCGGCCCCAGCATTTT. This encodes CASSLGTGDRPQHF.

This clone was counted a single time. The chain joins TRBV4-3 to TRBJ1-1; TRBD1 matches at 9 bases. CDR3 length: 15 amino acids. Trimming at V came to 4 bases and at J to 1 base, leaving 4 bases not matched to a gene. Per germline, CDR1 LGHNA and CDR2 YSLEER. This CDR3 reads CASSRETGGNTEAFF. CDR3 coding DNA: TGCGCCAGCAGCCGAGAGACAGGGGGGAACACTGAAGCTTTCTTT.

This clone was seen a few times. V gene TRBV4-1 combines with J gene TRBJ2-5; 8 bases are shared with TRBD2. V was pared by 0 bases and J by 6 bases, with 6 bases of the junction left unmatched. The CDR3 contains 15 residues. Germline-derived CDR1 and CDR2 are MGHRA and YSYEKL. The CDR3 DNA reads TGCGCCAGCAGCCAAGAATCAAGCGGGAGTAAGACCCAGTACTTC. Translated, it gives CASSQESSGSKTQYF.